Listed here are 16 T cell receptor beta chains from one sample, sequenced in a study of cytomegalovirus exposure and HLA in healthy donors (TCRdb year 2017). The library was prepared using the immunoSEQ multiplex PCR assay. A mixture of 60 forward primers for TCR Vbeta segments and 13 reverse primers for TCR Jbeta segments was used in the multiplex PCR. The table was pulled from immuneACCESS by TCRdb, which kept in-frame rearrangements only. Such tables lose some clones; where checked, under half of the loss comes from unresolved V genes, and the rest has no known cause. Counted in this sample were around 130,000 clones; approximately 84% of them appeared once. The ten biggest clones cover roughly 1.5% of the sample. Input material: PBMCs. The source of these receptors is a woman aged 18-30 years in good health and CMV-seronegative.

The sample holds a few counts of this clone. Distinct nucleotide sequences in the sample also encode this CDR3. This sequence joins TRBV25-1 and TRBJ2-6, with D perhaps matching TRBD1 (6 bases). Germline CDR1 MGHDK, CDR2 SYGVNS. Trimming stripped 6 bases from V and 0 bases from J, with 12 bases between. CDR3 length: 16 residues. The DNA for the CDR3 is TGTGCCAGCAGCCCTGGGGGCAGCTCTGGGGCCAACGTCCTGACTTTC. Translation: CASSPGGSSGANVLTF.

In its sample, this clone was seen a few times. The rearrangement joins TRBV9 to TRBJ2-2; D possibly corresponds to TRBD2 (5 bases). Germline V lookup: CDR1 SGDLS, CDR2 YYNGEE. V lost 5 bases to trimming and J lost 5 bases, with 7 bases between them. This CDR3 comprises 12 residues. The CDR3 spells CASSRETGELFF. Here the CDR3 DNA reads TGTGCCAGCAGTAGGGAGACCGGGGAGCTGTTTTTT.

In its sample, this clone was seen a few times. The chain recombines TRBV6-4 with TRBJ2-1; D uncertain. The CDR3 is 15 residues long. The V end was cut by 4 bases, the J end by 2 bases, with 12 bases between. Germline values: CDR1 MRHNA, CDR2 SNTAGT. CDR3 loop: CASSVDYGAYNEQFF. The CDR3 nucleotides read TGTGCCAGCAGTGTCGATTACGGAGCCTACAATGAGCAGTTCTTC.

The V gene is TRBV7-9, the J gene TRBJ1-4, with D possibly being TRBD1 (5 bases). Trimming removed 5 bases from V and 7 bases from J, with 17 bases in between. Germline V gives CDR1 SEHNR, CDR2 FQNEAQ (reference sequence). The CDR3 is 15 amino acids. The CDR3 sequence is CASSIEVGLGEKLFF. In DNA form, the CDR3 reads TGTGCCAGCAGCATAGAAGTGGGGCTTGGTGAAAAACTGTTTTTT.

The genes are TRBV30 and TRBJ1-1; D unclear. Between the trimmed V and J ends, which lost 2 bases and 3 bases, there was a span of 19 bases. Germline V CDR1 and CDR2: GTSNPN, SVGIG (reference sequence). The CDR3 totals 16 residues. The CDR3 sequence: CAWSPGRNRGYTEAFF. In DNA form, the CDR3 reads TGTGCCTGGAGTCCCGGCCGGAATCGGGGTTACACTGAAGCTTTCTTT.

This clone was seen more than once but under ten times. V usage is TRBV19 and J usage is TRBJ2-7; 7 bases fit TRBD2. The CDR3 totals 16 residues. V shed 5 bases, J shed 5 bases, and the junction held 15 bases outside the gene matches. Germline assignment: CDR1 LNHDA and CDR2 SQIVND (reference sequence). CDR3 in DNA: TGTGCCAGTAGTCTCCTTTCAGGTAGCGGGTACGACGAGCAGTACTTC. As protein: CASSLLSGSGYDEQYF.

The chain carries TRBV27 and TRBJ2-7, with 10 bases lining up with TRBD2. In germline, CDR1 is MNHEY, CDR2 SMNVEV (reference sequence). Trimming took 6 bases from V and 3 from J; bases not matched to a gene: 5. There are 14 residues in the CDR3. CDR3 protein: CASSLTSGVYEQYF. The CDR3 bases are TGTGCCAGCAGCCTAACTAGCGGGGTCTACGAGCAGTACTTC.

The chain recombines TRBV7-2 with TRBJ1-5, with a weak D call TRBD1 (5 bases). CDR1 and CDR2 (germline): SGHTA, FQGNSA. V shed 1 base and J shed 6 bases, with 16 bases lying between them. CDR3 size: 16 residues. In DNA, the CDR3 is TGTGCCAGCAGCTTAGGTTACGACAGCGGGGGTCAGCCCCAGCATTTT. Protein: CASSLGYDSGGQPQHF.

This clone appeared once. The chain recombines TRBV7-9 with TRBJ1-1; D gene ambiguous. Germline V gene data show CDR1 as SEHNR and CDR2 as FQNEAQ (reference sequence). The CDR3 is 15 residues long. Trimming removed 2 bases from V and 2 bases from J, with 12 bases in between. The DNA of the CDR3 is TGTGCCAGCAGCTTAAGTGGGCACTTAAACACTGAAGCTTTCTTT. This translates into CASSLSGHLNTEAFF.

The chain uses TRBV6-6 and TRBJ2-7, with TRBD2 as a possible D gene (5 bases). The CDR3 runs to 13 residues. Trimming cost V 5 bases and J 0 bases, with 8 bases left between them. Germline lookup yields CDR1 MNHNY and CDR2 SVGAGI (reference sequence). Here the CDR3 reads CASSLSDSYEQYF. The CDR3 coding sequence is TGTGCCAGCAGTCTTAGCGACTCCTACGAGCAGTACTTC.

V usage is TRBV5-1 and J usage is TRBJ1-1; D is uncertain. Germline V gives CDR1 SGHRS, CDR2 YFSETQ. Deletions cut 0 bases from V and 4 bases from J, with 16 bases between. This CDR3 contains 16 residues. The CDR3, as DNA: TGCGCCAGCAGCTTGGCGGGTTCCCTTAGCTCCACTGAAGCTTTCTTT. Its translation: CASSLAGSLSSTEAFF.

The chain employs TRBV12-5 and TRBJ2-3, with D uncertain. The CDR3 sequence is 13 residues long. Germline assignment: CDR1 LGHNT and CDR2 FRNRAP. V dropped 6 bases and J dropped 3 bases, with 10 bases sitting between them. CDR3 amino acids: CASGRYDTDTQYF. The CDR3 DNA is TGTGCTAGTGGGCGATATGATACAGATACGCAGTATTTT.

This clone was counted between two and nine times. This rearrangement joins TRBV21-1 to TRBJ1-2; the DNA was not compared with TRBD1, the D call given in the table. TRBV21-1 is annotated as a pseudogene. The CDR3 runs 17 residues. CDR3 DNA: TGTGCCAGCAGGAAACTCGGGACACCTCTCTTTAACTATGGCTACACCTTC. It translates to CASRKLGTPLFNYGYTF.

The chain links TRBV7-9 to TRBJ1-2; the D gene is possibly TRBD1 (6 bases). The ends were cut back, 4 bases at V and 5 bases at J, with 11 bases in the middle. CDR3 length: 13 residues. Germline CDR1 reads SEHNR; CDR2 reads FQNEAQ (reference sequence). DNA for the CDR3: TGTGCCAGCAGCTGGACAGAAGGTTATGGCTACACCTTC. It codes for CASSWTEGYGYTF.

CDR3: CASRLGTGELFF. The DNA of the CDR3 is TGTGCCAGCAGGCTCGGGACCGGGGAGCTGTTTTTT. The chain links TRBV5-6 to TRBJ2-2; D uncertain. The CDR3 covers 12 residues. Germline CDR1 reads SGHDT; CDR2 reads YYEEEE. V dropped 5 bases and J dropped 5 bases, with 7 bases sitting between them. Based on the CDR3 plus reference TRBV5-6 and TRBJ2-2, the full variable domain is DAGVTQSPTHLIKTRGQQVTLRCSPKSGHDTVSWYQQALGQGPQFIFQYYEEEERQRGNFPDRFSGHQFPNYSSELNVNALLLGDSALYLCASRLGTGELFFGEGSRLTVL.

V is TRBV30 and J is TRBJ2-2; D call uncertain. Per the germline V gene, CDR1 is GTSNPN and CDR2 is SVGIG (reference sequence). The V gene lost 0 bases and the J gene lost 6 bases, with 11 bases spanning the gap. This CDR3 is built from 14 residues. CDR3 region: CAWSVRVDSGELFF. For the CDR3, the DNA is TGTGCCTGGAGTGTTCGGGTAGACTCCGGGGAGCTGTTTTTT.